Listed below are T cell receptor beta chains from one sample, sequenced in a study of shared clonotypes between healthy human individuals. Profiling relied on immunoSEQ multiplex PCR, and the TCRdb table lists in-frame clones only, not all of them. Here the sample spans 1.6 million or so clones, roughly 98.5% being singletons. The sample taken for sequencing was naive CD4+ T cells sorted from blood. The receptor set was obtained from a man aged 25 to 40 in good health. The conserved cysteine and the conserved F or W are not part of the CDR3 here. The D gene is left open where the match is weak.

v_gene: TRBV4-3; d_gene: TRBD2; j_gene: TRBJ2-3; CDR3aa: ASSQVGRERGDTQY
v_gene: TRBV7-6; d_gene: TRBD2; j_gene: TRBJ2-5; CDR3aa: ASSLGTSGAGETQY
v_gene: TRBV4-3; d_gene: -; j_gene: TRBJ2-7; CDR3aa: ASSRGLNSETPYEQY
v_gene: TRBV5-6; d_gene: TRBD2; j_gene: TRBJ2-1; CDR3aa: ASRAGAYNEQF
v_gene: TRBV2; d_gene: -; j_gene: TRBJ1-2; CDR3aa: ASSSLGDGYT
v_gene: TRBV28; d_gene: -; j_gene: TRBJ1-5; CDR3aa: ASGQFQGNNQPQH
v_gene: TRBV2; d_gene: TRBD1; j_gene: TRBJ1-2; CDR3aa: ASSEGQAGDYGYT
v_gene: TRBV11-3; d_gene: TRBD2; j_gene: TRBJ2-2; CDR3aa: ASSRGDSGRMIGELF
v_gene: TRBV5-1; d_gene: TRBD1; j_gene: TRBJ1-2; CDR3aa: ASSLGDSYGYT
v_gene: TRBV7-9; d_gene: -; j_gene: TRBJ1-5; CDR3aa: ASRNQEESNQPQH
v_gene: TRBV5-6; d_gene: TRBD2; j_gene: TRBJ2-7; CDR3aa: ASSLYSSSGSYEQY
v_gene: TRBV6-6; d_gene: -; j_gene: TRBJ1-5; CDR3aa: ASSYDSQPQH
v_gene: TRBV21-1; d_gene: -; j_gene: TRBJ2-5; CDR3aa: ASSKRGTGKETQY
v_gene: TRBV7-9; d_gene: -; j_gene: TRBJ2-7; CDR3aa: ASSLAGPFSYEQY
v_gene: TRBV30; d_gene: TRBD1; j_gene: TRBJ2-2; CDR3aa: AWATGTANTGELF
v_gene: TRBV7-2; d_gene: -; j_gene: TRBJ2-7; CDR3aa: ASSPLAEQY
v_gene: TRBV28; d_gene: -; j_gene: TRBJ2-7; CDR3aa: ASSFPGKELTLQRPTGLYEQY
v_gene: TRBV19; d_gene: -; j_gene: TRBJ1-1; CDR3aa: ASSMGIGEAF
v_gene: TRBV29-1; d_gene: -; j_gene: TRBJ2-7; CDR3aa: SVGQPYEQY
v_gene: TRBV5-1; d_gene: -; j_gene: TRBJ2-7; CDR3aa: ASRKRTGDEQY
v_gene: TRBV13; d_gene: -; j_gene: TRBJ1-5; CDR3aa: ASSLGSRGGSNQPQH
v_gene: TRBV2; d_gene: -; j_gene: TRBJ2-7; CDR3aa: ASSAGTFPYEQY
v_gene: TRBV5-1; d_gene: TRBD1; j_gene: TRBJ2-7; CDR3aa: ATGVGTGGGGQY
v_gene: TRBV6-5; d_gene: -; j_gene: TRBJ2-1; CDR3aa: ASSTSGVSYNEQF
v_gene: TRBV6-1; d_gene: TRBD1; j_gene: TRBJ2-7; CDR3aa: AAGSDRGYEQY
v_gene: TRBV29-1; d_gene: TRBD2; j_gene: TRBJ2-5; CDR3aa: SVGIGLAGGLETQY
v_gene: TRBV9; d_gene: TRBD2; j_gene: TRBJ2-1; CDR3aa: ASSVASGSKYNEQF
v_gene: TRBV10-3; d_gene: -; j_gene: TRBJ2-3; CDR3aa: AITGDLKDTQY
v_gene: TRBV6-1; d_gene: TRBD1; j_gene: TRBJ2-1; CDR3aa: ASSEARTGYYNEQF
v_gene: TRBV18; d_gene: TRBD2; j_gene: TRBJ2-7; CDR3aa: ASSSGLAGVSSYEQY
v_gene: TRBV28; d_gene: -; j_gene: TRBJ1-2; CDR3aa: ASSRGGHDGYT
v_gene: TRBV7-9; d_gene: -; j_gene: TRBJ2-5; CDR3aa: ASSLIPLANMQETQY
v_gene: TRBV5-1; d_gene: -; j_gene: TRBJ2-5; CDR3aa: ASSPGQNVQETQY
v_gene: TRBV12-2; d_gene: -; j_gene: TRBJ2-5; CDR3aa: ASRFRDTQETQY
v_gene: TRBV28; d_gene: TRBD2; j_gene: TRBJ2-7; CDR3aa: ASSGLAGGAFYEQY
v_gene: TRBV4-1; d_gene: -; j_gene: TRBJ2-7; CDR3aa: ASSQIPGLGYEQY
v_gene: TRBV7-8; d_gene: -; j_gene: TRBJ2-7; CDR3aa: ASSFSGFYEQY
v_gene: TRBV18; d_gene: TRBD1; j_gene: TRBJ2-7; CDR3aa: ASSPYRDRDHYEQY
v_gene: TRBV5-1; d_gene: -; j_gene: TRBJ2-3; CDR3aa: ASSFIEDTQY
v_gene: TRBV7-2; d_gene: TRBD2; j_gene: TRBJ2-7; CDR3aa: ASSLVLLASGRLPYEQY
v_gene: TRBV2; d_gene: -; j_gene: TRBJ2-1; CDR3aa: ASSDLFNEQF
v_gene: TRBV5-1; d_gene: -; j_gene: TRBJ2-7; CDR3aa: ASSLGQGPLEQY
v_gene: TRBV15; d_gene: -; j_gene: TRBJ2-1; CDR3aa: ATSRVMGGSYNEQF
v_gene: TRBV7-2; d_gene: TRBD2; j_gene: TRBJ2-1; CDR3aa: ASSLTGTSSYNEQF
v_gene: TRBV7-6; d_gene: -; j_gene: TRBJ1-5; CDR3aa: ASSLGQGPNQPQH
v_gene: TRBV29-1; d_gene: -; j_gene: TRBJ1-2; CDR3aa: SVMSQSYGYT
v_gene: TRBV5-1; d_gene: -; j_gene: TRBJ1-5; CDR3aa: ASSPQPGADQPQH
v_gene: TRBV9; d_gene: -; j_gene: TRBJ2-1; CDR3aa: ASSVGGEQF
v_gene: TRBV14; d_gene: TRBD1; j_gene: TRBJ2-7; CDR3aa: ASSQLTGAAYEQY
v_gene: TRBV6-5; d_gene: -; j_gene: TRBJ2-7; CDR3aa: ASGPFYEQY
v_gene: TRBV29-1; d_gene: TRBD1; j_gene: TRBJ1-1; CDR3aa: SVETGGITEAF
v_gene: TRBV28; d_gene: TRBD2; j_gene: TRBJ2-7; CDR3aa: ATAPLARHGEQY